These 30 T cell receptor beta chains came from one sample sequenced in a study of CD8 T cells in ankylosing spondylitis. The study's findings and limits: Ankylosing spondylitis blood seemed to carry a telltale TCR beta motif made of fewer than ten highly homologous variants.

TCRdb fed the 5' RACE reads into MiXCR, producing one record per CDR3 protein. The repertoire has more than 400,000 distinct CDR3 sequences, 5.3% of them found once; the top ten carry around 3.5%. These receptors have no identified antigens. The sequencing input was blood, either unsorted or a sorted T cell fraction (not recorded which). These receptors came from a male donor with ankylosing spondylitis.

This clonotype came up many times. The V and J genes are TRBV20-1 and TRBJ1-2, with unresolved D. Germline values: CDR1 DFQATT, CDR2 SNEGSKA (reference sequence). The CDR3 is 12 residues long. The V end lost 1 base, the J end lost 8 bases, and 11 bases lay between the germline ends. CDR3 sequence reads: CSARVWEGGYTF. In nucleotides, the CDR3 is TGCAGTGCTAGAGTCTGGGAAGGCGGCTACACCTTC.

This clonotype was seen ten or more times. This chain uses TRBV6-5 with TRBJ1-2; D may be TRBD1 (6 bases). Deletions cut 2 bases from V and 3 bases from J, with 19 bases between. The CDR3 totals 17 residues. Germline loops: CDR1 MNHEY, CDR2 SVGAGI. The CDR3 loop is CASSYAYRQGQHYGYTF. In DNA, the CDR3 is TGTGCCAGCAGTTACGCTTACCGGCAGGGGCAGCACTATGGCTACACCTTC.

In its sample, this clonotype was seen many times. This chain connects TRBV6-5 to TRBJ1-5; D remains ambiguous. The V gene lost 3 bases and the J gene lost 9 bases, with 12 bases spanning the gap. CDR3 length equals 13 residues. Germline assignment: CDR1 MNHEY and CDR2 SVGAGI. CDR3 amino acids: CASSYYAAWPQHF. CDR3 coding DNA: TGTGCCAGCAGTTATTACGCAGCTTGGCCCCAGCATTTT.

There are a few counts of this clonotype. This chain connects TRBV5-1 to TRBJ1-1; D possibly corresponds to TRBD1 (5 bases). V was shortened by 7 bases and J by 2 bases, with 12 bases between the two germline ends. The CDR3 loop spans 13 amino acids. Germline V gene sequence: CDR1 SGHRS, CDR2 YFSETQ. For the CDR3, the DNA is TGCGCCAGCTATGGGGCCAGTAACACTGAAGCTTTCTTT. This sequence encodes CASYGASNTEAFF.

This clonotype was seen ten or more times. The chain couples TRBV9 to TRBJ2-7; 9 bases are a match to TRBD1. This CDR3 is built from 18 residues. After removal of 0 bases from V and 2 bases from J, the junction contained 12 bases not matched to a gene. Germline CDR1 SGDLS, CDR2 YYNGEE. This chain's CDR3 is CASSVAPRGQGPTYEQYF. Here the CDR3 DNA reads TGTGCCAGCAGCGTAGCCCCCAGGGGACAGGGTCCGACCTACGAGCAGTACTTC.

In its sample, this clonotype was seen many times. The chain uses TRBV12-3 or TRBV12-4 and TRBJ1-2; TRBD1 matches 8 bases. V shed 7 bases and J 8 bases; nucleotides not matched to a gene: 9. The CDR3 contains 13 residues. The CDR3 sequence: CASNAGQGDGYTF. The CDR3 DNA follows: TGTGCCAGCAACGCTGGACAGGGTGACGGCTACACCTTC.

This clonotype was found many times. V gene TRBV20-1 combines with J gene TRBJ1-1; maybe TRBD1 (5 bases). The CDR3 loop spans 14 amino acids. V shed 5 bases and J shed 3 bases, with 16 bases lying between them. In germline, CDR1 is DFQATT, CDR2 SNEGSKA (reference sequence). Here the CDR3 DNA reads TGCAGTGCTGGGGGGGGAATGGGTTACACTGAAGCTTTCTTT. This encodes CSAGGGMGYTEAFF.

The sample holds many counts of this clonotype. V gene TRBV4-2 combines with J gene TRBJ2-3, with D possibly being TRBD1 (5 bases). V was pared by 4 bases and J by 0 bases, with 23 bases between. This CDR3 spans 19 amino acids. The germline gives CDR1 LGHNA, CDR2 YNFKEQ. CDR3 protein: CASSRVQADASSSTDTQYF. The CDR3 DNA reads TGTGCCAGCAGCCGAGTACAGGCCGACGCTTCTTCTAGCACAGATACGCAGTATTTT.

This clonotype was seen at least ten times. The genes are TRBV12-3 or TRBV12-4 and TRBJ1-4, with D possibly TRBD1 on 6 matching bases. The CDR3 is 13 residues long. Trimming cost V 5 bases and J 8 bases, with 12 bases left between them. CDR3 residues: CASSTTGSEKLFF. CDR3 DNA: TGTGCCAGCAGTACGACAGGTTCGGAAAAACTGTTTTTT.

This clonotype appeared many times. The CDR3 DNA reads as TGCAGTGCTGTGGGCAGGGGATCTGCTCAGCCCCAGCATTTT. This gives the protein CSAVGRGSAQPQHF. The chain is built from TRBV20-1 and TRBJ1-5; perhaps TRBD1 as D (6 bases). The CDR3 consists of 14 residues. Trimming pared 5 bases from V and 6 bases from J, leaving 17 bases between. CDR1 is DFQATT, CDR2 SNEGSKA, per germline (reference sequence).

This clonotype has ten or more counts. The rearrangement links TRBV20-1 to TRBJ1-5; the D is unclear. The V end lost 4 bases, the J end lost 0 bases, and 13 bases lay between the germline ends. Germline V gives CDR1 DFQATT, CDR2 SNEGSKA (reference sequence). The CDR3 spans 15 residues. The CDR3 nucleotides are TGCAGTGCTAACGCACGGATAGATAGCAATCAGCCCCAGCATTTT. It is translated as CSANARIDSNQPQHF.

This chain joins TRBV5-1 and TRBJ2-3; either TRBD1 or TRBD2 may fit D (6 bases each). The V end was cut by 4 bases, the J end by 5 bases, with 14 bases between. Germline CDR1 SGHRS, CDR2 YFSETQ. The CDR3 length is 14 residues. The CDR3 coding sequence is TGCGCCAGCAGCGGGGGGCCCATCGAAGATACGCAGTATTTT. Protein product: CASSGGPIEDTQYF.

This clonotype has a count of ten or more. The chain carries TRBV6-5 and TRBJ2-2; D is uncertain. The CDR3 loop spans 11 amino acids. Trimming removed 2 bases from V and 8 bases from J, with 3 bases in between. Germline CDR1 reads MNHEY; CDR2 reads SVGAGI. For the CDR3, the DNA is TGTGCCAGCAGTTACGGGGGGGAGCTGTTTTTT. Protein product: CASSYGGELFF.

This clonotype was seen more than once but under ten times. The CDR3 bases are TGTGCCAGCAGTCTAAAGGACAGGCGGCGGCCCTACGAGCAGTACTTC. Translated, it gives CASSLKDRRRPYEQYF. The chain recombines TRBV25-1 with TRBJ2-7, with 7 bases matching TRBD1. Germline V CDR1 and CDR2: MGHDK, SYGVNS. Trimming removed 5 bases from V and 2 bases from J; junction bases left unmatched: 12. The CDR3 extends over 16 amino acids.

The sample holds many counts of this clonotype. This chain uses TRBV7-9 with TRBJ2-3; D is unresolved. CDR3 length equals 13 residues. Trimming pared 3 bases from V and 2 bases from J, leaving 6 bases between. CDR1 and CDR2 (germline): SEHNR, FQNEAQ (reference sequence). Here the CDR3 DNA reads TGTGCCAGCAGCTTTATCCACACAGATACGCAGTATTTT. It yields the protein CASSFIHTDTQYF.

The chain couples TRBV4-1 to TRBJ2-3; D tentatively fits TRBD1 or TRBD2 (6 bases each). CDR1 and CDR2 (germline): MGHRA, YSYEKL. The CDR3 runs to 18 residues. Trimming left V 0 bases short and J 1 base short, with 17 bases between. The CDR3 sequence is CASSQEQGGLLGTDTQYF. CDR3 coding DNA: TGCGCCAGCAGCCAAGAACAAGGGGGACTTCTGGGCACAGATACGCAGTATTTT.

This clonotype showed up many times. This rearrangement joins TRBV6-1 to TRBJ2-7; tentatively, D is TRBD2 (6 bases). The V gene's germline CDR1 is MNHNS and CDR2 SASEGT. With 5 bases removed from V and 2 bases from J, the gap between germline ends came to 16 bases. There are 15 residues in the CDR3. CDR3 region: CASSQSAGLPYEQYF. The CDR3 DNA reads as TGTGCCAGCAGTCAATCAGCGGGCCTACCCTACGAGCAGTACTTC.

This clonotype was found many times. As DNA, the CDR3 is TGTGCCAGCAGTTACGCGCTAGCGGGACGCACAGATACGCAGTATTTT. Encoded protein: CASSYALAGRTDTQYF. The chain employs TRBV6-2 or TRBV6-3 and TRBJ2-3; 9 positions agree with TRBD2. Germline V gene data show CDR1 as MNHEY and CDR2 as SVGEGT. The CDR3 covers 16 residues. The trim removed 2 bases at V and 1 base at J, leaving 4 bases unmatched.

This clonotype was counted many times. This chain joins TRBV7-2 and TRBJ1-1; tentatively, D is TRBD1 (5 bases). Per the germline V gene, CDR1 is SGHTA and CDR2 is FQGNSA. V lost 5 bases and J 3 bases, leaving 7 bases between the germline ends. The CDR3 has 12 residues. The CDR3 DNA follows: TGTGCCAGCAGCCGACAGTACACTGAAGCTTTCTTT. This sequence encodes CASSRQYTEAFF.

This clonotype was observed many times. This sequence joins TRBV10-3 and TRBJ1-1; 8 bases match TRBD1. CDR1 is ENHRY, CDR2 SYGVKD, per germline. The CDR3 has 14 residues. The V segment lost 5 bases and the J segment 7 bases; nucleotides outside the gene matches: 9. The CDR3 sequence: CAISTRDRRDEAFF. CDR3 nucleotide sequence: TGTGCCATCAGTACCCGGGACAGGAGGGATGAAGCTTTCTTT.

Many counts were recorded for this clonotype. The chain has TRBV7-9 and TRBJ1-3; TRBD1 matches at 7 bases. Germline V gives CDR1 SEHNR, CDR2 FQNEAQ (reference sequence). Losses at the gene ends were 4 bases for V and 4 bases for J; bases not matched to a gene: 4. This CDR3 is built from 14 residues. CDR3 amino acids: CASSSQTGGNTIYF. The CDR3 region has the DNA TGTGCCAGCAGCTCCCAGACAGGGGGAAACACCATATATTTT.

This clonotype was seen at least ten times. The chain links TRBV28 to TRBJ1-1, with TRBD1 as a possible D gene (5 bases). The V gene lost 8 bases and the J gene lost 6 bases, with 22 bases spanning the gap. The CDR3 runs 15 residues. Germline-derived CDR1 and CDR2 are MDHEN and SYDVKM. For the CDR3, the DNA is TGTGCCAGCGGCGACCGAAGCAGGGCAATGCCTGAAGCTTTCTTT. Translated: CASGDRSRAMPEAFF.

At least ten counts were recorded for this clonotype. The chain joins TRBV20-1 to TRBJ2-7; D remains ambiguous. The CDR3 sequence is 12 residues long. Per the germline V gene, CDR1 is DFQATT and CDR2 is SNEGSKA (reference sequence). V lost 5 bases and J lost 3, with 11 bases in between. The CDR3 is CSAARTGYEQYF. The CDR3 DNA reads TGCAGTGCTGCCCGGACGGGCTACGAGCAGTACTTC.

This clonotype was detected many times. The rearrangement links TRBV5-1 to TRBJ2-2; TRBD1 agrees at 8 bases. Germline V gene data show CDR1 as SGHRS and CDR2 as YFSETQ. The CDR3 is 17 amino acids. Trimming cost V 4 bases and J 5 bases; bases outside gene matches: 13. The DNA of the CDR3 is TGCGCCAGCAGCGCGAAAGGTTGGACAGGGCAAACCGGGGAGCTGTTTTTT. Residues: CASSAKGWTGQTGELFF.

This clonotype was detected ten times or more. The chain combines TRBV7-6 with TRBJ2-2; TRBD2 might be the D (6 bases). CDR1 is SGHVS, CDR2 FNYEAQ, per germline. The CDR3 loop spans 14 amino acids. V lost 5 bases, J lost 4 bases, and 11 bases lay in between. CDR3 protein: CASSLASATGELFF. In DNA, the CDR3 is TGTGCCAGCAGCCTTGCTAGCGCCACCGGGGAGCTGTTTTTT.

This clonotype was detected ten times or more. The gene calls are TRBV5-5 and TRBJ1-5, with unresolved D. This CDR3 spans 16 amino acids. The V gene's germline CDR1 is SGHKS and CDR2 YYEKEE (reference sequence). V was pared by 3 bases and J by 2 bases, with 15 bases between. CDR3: CASSSSADPGNQPQHF. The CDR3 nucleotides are TGTGCCAGCAGCTCCTCGGCGGACCCTGGCAATCAGCCCCAGCATTTT.

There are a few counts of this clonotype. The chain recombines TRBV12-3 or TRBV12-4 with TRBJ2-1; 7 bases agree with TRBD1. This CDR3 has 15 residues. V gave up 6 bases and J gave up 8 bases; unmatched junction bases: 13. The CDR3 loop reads CASSRSRGPLDEQFF. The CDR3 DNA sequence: TGTGCCAGCAGCAGATCAAGGGGGCCTTTGGATGAGCAGTTCTTC.

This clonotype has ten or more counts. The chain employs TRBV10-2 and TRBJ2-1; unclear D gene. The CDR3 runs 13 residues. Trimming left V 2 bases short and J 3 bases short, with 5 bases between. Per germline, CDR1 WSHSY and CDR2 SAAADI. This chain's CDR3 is CASSETGYNEQFF. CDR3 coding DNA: TGCGCCAGCAGTGAGACGGGCTACAATGAGCAGTTCTTC.

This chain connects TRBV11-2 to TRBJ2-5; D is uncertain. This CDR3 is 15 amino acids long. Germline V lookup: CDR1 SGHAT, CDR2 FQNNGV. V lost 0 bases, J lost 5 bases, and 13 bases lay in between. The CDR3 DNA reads TGTGCCAGCAGCTTAGATACTTGGAGCCGGGAGACCCAGTACTTC. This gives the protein CASSLDTWSRETQYF. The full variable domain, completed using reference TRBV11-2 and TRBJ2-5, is EAGVAQSPRYKIIEKRQSVAFWCNPISGHATLYWYQQILGQGPKLLIQFQNNGVVDDSQLPKDRFSAERLKGVDSTLKIQPAKLEDSAVYLCASSLDTWSRETQYFGPGTRLLVL.

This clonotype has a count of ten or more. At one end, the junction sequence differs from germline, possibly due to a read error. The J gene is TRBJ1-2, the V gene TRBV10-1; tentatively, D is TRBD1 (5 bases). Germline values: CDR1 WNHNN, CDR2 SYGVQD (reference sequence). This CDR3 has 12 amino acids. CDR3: CASSESGHPSAF. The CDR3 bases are TGCGCCAGCAGTGAGTCAGGACATCCCTCAGCCTTC.